Listed below are T cell receptor beta chains from one sample, sequenced in a study of cytotoxic CD8 clonotypes in ibrutinib-treated CLL. Assay used: immunoSEQ multiplex PCR; TCRdb lists only in-frame clones, some missing. The sample consists of about 85,000 clones, around 75% of them appearing once. The sequenced sample was PBMCs, obtained after 12 months of ibrutinib treatment. Source of these receptors: a human donor with chronic lymphocytic leukemia. The CDR3 runs from the conserved cysteine through the conserved F or W. A D gene is named only where the DNA matches it firmly. Part of the rows lack a size; the others show once, few, many or a class for expanded clones.

clone_size j_call v_call d_call cdr3_nt cdr3_aa
. TRBJ1-2 TRBV4-3 TRBD1 TGCGCCAGCAGCCAAGAACAGGGGTTAGGTGGCTACACCTTC CASSQEQGLGGYTF
. TRBJ2-3 TRBV6-6 . TGTGCCAGCGGGCGCGGGAGCACAGATACGCAGTATTTT CASGRGSTDTQYF
. TRBJ2-2 TRBV9 . TGTGCCAGCAGCGTAGCGGCAGGGGTTGGGGAGCTGTTTTTT CASSVAAGVGELFF
. TRBJ2-7 TRBV30 . TGTGCCTGGGCCGACAGCTCCTACGAGCAGTACTTC CAWADSSYEQYF
. TRBJ1-3 TRBV6-1 TRBD1 TGTGCCAGCAACTACCCCGAGGGGGCAGGAAACACCATATATTTT CASNYPEGAGNTIYF
. TRBJ1-3 TRBV7-3 TRBD1 TGTGCCAGCAGCTTAGCGGGGACAGGGTCTGGAAACACCATATATTTT CASSLAGTGSGNTIYF
. TRBJ1-2 TRBV5-1 . TGCGCCAGCAGCCCCGTGGGGGGGCTGGACTTTGGCTACACCTTC CASSPVGGLDFGYTF
. TRBJ1-4 TRBV4-3 TRBD1 TGCGCCAGCAGCCAAGAGGGGGCAGGGGGGAGTGAAAAACTGTTTTTT CASSQEGAGGSEKLFF
. TRBJ1-5 TRBV28 . TGTGCCAGCAGCCAAGGGCCAGGGAGAGCCCAGCCCCAGCATTTT CASSQGPGRAQPQHF
. TRBJ1-3 TRBV4-2 TRBD1 TGTGCCAGCAGCCAAGATCCCGGGACAGGCGCAGGCACCATATATTTT CASSQDPGTGAGTIYF
few TRBJ1-6 TRBV13 . TGTGCCAGCAGCCCCCACCGTGGTTCACCCCTCCACTTT CASSPHRGSPLHF
few TRBJ1-5 TRBV7-3 . TGTGCCAGCAGCCCTGGTAGCAATCAGCCCCAGCATTTT CASSPGSNQPQHF
few TRBJ1-6 TRBV30 . TGTGCCTGGAGTGTCATAGGGCTTTCACCCCTCCACTTT CAWSVIGLSPLHF